This record looks at one TCR beta chain sequence and its context. V shed 6 bases, J shed 1 base, and the junction held 6 bases outside the gene matches. The CDR3 covers 14 residues. Germline CDR1 and CDR2: LNHNV and YYDKDF (reference sequence). Profiling relied on immunoSEQ multiplex PCR, and the TCRdb table lists in-frame clones only, not all of them. This table has about 11,000 clones, around 75% appearing once. This entry comes from a study of preoperative IRX-2 immunotherapy in early breast cancer. Treatment here: preoperative locoregional IRX-2 cytokine immunotherapy. Patients received preoperative, locoregional IRX-2 cytokine immunotherapy in a phase Ib study.

This chain uses TRBV15 with TRBJ2-7; 7 bases agree with TRBD2. This TCR was sampled from a human donor with breast cancer. The sequenced sample was lymph node tissue, obtained before IRX-2 immunotherapy. The CDR3 loop is CATSPGLPSYEQYF. The CDR3 bases are TGTGCCACCAGTCCGGGACTACCTTCCTACGAGCAGTACTTC. Complete variable domain (other parts from reference TRBV15 and TRBJ2-7): DAMVIQNPRYQVTQFGKPVTLSCSQTLNHNVMYWYQQKSSQAPKLLFHYYDKDFNNEADTPDNFQSRRPNTSFCFLDIRSPGLGDTAMYLCATSPGLPSYEQYFGPGTRLTVT.